The sequence of this T cell receptor (beta chain) was determined in a study of blood T cell repertoires in COVID-19. Sequencing was performed with immunoSEQ multiplex PCR; in TCRdb, only in-frame clones are kept and a portion is missing. The sample has 200,000 to 300,000 clones, 70% to 90% seen once. This sequence was found in a man aged 18 to 30 with active or convalescent COVID-19. The specimen was peripheral blood.

CDR3 DNA: TGTGCCAGCAGCGTCCATAGCGGGAGTGGAGAGACCCAGTACTTC. This encodes CASSVHSGSGETQYF. The V and J genes are TRBV9 and TRBJ2-5, with 9 nucleotides matching TRBD2. The CDR3 has 15 amino acids. V gave up 2 bases and J gave up 4 bases; unmatched junction bases: 6. In germline, CDR1 is SGDLS, CDR2 YYNGEE. Variable domain in full (rest from reference TRBV9 and TRBJ2-5): DSGVTQTPKHLITATGQRVTLRCSPRSGDLSVYWYQQSLDQGLQFLIQYYNGEERAKGNILERFSAQQFPDLHSELNLSSLELGDSALYFCASSVHSGSGETQYFGPGTRLLVL.